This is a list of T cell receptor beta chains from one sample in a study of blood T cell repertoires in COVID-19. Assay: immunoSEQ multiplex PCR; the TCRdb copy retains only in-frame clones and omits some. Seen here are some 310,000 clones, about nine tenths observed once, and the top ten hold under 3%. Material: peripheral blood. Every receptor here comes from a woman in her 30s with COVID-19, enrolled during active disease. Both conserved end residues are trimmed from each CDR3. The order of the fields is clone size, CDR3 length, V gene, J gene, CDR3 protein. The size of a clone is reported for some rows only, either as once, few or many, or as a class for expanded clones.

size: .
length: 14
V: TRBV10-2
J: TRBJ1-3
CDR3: ASSEVRGSSGNTIY

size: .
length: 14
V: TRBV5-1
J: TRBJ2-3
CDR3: ASSSGLAGDTDTQY

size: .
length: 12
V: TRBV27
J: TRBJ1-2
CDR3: ASSLGRGHHGYT

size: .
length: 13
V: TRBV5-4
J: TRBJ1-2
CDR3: ASSWGQGTNYGYT

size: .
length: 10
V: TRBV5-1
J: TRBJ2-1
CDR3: ASRTNYNEQF

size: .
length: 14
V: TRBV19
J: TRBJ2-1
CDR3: ASSRDRAVSYNEQF

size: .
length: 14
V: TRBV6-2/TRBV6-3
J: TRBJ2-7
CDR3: ASSPRLAGGPREQY

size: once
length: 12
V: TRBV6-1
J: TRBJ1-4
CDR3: ASSDGGLGEKLF

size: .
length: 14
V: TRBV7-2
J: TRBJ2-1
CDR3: ASSFLGRIAVNEQF

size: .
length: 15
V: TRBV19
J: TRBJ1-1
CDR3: ASSIGSPPSRATEAF

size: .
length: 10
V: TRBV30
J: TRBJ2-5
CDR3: AWSVASETQY

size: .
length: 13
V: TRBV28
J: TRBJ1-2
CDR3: ASSTGPGTGYGYT

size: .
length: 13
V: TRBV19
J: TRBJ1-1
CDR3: ASSLRVGGNTEAF